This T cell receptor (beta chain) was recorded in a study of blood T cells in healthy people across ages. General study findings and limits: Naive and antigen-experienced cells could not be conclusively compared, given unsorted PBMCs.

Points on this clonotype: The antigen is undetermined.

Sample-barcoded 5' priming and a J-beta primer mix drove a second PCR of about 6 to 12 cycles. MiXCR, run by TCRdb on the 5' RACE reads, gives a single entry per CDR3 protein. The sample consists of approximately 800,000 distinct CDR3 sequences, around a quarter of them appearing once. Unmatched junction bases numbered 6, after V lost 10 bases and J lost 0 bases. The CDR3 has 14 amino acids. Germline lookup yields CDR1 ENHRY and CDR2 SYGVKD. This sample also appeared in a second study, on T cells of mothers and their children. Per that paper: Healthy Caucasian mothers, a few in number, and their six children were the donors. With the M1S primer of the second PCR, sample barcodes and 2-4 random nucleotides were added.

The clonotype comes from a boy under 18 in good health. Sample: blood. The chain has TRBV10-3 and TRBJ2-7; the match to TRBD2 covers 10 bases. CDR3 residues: CATSSGRASYEQYF. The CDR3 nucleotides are TGTGCCACCTCAAGCGGGAGGGCCTCCTACGAGCAGTACTTC.